These 6 T cell receptor beta chains originate from one sample sequenced in a study of T cell clonality in common variable immunodeficiency. The repertoire was sequenced with immunoSEQ multiplex PCR; TCRdb's copy has only in-frame clones and lacks some. The sample yields tens of thousands of clones, without any singletons. The source material was peripheral blood mononuclear cells. These receptors all come from a person aged 18 to 69 in good health.

The table lists this clone with many counts. The read stops 3 residues short of the end of the CDR3; the missing end is completed from the germline J gene. The gene calls are TRBV20-1 and TRBJ1-5; possibly TRBD1 for D (5 bases). Germline lookup yields CDR1 DFQATT and CDR2 SNEGSKA (reference sequence). The CDR3 sequence is 14 residues long. V lost 3 bases and J 2 bases, leaving 11 bases between the germline ends. The CDR3 here is CSASSGMGNQPQHF. Incomplete CDR3 DNA: TGCAGTGCTAGTTCAGGGATGGGCAATCAGCCC.

This clone was seen repeatedly, ten times or more. The CDR3 end is not reached by the read, which stops 3 residues before it; the germline J gene fills it in. J is TRBJ1-2 and V is TRBV19; a weak D match, TRBD1 (6 bases). The CDR3 is made up of 14 amino acids. From germline, CDR1 is LNHDA and CDR2 SQIVND (reference sequence). The V and J ends lost 3 bases and 6 bases respectively, with 14 bases between them. The part of the CDR3 DNA that was read is TGTGCCAGTAGTATTGACCAGGGGTGGAATGGC. Encoded protein: CASSIDQGWNG. The full CDR3 protein is CASSIDQGWNGYTF.

Remarks on this clone: The read terminates 3 residues before the CDR3 end, so the remaining end is supplied by the germline J gene. The chain carries TRBV7-3 and TRBJ2-1; 7 positions agree with TRBD2. This CDR3 has 16 residues. Germline trimming cut 1 base from V and 0 bases from J; bases unmatched to any gene: 3. The germline V gene encodes CDR1 SGHTA and CDR2 FQGTGA. CDR3 DNA (partial): TGTGCCAGCAGCTTAAGGGGGGGGAGCTCCTACAATGAG. Its protein product is CASSLRGGSSYNE. The whole CDR3 is CASSLRGGSSYNEQFF.

This clone was detected ten times or more. Read sequence stops 3 residues before the CDR3 end, and the germline J gene provides the missing end. The gene calls are TRBV7-3 and TRBJ2-2, with a tentative D call TRBD2 (6 bases). The CDR3 contains 13 residues. V lost 4 bases and J lost 8, with 11 bases in between. Germline V gene data show CDR1 as SGHTA and CDR2 as FQGTGA. CDR3 protein: CASSSGEAGELFF. The CDR3 bases that were read are TGTGCCAGCAGCTCCGGGGAGGCGGGGGAG.

This clone was picked up many times. The read terminates 3 residues before the CDR3 end, so the remaining end is supplied by the germline J gene. The chain links TRBV30 to TRBJ2-5; 10 positions match TRBD2. The CDR3 runs to 14 residues. Per the germline V gene, CDR1 is GTSNPN and CDR2 is SVGIG (reference sequence). The V and J ends lost 5 bases and 4 bases, in that order; junction bases with no gene match: 7. The CDR3 sequence is CAWAQVAGGETQYF. CDR3 DNA, as far as it was read: TGTGCCTGGGCTCAAGTAGCGGGAGGAGAGACC.

This clone was found many times. The CDR3 end lies 3 residues beyond the end of the read and is filled in from the germline J gene. The chain joins TRBV6-1 to TRBJ1-5; the D gene is possibly TRBD1 (5 bases). Germline assignment: CDR1 MNHNS and CDR2 SASEGT. There are 16 residues in the CDR3. Trimming pared 4 bases from V and 1 base from J, leaving 14 bases between. The part of the CDR3 DNA that was read is TGTGCCAGCAGTGCTTCCGGGACTAACAGCAATCAGCCC. Its protein product is CASSASGTNSNQP. The full CDR3 reads CASSASGTNSNQPQHF.